Presented here are 27 T cell receptor beta chains from one specimen sequenced in a study of T cell changes during pregnancy in multiple sclerosis. TCRdb keeps only in-frame clones here, not all; method: immunoSEQ multiplex PCR. The sample has around 72,000 clones, 90% to 95% seen once. The source material was peripheral blood, sampled in the second trimester of pregnancy. These receptors were obtained from a female donor in good health, enrolled as a control in a pregnancy study.

The genes are TRBV27 and TRBJ1-2, with 9 bases that match TRBD1. The trim removed 2 bases at V and 14 bases at J, leaving 3 bases unmatched. Germline CDR1 and CDR2: MNHEY and SMNVEV (reference sequence). The CDR3 contains 11 residues. CDR3 sequence reads: CASSLGTGRTF. As DNA, the CDR3 is TGTGCCAGCAGTTTAGGGACAGGGCGGACCTTC.

The V and J genes are TRBV7-2 and TRBJ1-2; 10 nucleotides agree with TRBD1. Germline V lookup: CDR1 SGHTA, CDR2 FQGNSA. V dropped 5 bases and J dropped 7; count of bases not matched to a gene: 13. The CDR3 runs 16 residues. The CDR3 sequence: CASSQARGQGISGYTF. In DNA, the CDR3 is TGTGCCAGCAGCCAAGCGCGGGGACAGGGGATTTCTGGCTACACCTTC.

Worth noting for this clone: The sample holds other DNA sequences that translate to the same CDR3. The V and J genes are TRBV25-1 and TRBJ2-5; possibly TRBD2 for D (7 bases). V was clipped by 3 bases and J by 5 bases, with 13 bases between them. Germline lookup yields CDR1 MGHDK and CDR2 SYGVNS. There are 14 residues in the CDR3. CDR3 residues: CASSDEGGGETQYF. In nucleotides, the CDR3 is TGTGCCAGCAGTGATGAAGGGGGAGGGGAGACCCAGTACTTC. Drawing the rest from reference TRBV25-1 and TRBJ2-5, the complete variable domain is EADIYQTPRYLVIGTGKKITLECSQTMGHDKMYWYQQDPGMELHLIHYSYGVNSTEKGDLSSESTVSRIRTEHFPLTLESARPSHTSQYLCASSDEGGGETQYFGPGTRLLVL.

Regarding this clone: This same CDR3 is encoded by further DNA sequences in the sample. In nucleotides, the CDR3 is TGTGCCAGTAGTATAGCAGGGAATCAGCCCCAGCATTTT. Its protein product is CASSIAGNQPQHF. This chain joins TRBV19 and TRBJ1-5; D is perhaps TRBD1 (5 bases). Between the trimmed V and J ends, which lost 1 base and 4 bases, there was a span of 5 bases. This CDR3 contains 13 residues. Germline-derived CDR1 and CDR2 are LNHDA and SQIVND (reference sequence).

The V call is TRBV4-3, the J call TRBJ1-4; maybe TRBD1 (5 bases). Per the germline V gene, CDR1 is LGHNA and CDR2 is YSLEER. The V and J ends lost 0 bases and 5 bases respectively, with 19 bases between them. This CDR3 is built from 18 residues. The chain's CDR3 is CASSQDLVRTLKNEKLFF. The CDR3 DNA follows: TGCGCCAGCAGCCAAGATCTCGTCAGGACACTAAAAAATGAAAAACTGTTTTTT.

J is TRBJ2-2 and V is TRBV7-2; D might be TRBD1 (5 bases). CDR3 length equals 13 residues. Germline CDR1 SGHTA, CDR2 FQGNSA. Trimming left V 5 bases short and J 6 bases short, with 10 bases between. The CDR3, as DNA: TGTGCCAGCAGCCCCGAAGGGGCCGGGGAGCTGTTTTTT. Translating it yields CASSPEGAGELFF.

This chain connects TRBV28 to TRBJ2-7; D unresolved. V lost 7 bases, J lost 2 bases, and 12 bases lay in between. CDR1 is MDHEN, CDR2 SYDVKM, per germline. This CDR3 is built from 13 residues. The CDR3 nucleotides are TGTGCCAGCAACAACCAGAATCCCTACGAGCAGTACTTC. Translating it yields CASNNQNPYEQYF.

This clone was seen a handful of times. The chain joins TRBV19 to TRBJ1-2, with TRBD1 identical over 7 bases. Germline CDR1 LNHDA, CDR2 SQIVND (reference sequence). V shed 5 bases and J 5 bases; nucleotides not matched to a gene: 8. The CDR3 runs 14 residues. The CDR3: CASSDSTGDYGYTF. The CDR3 DNA reads as TGTGCCAGTAGTGACTCAACAGGGGATTATGGCTACACCTTC.

In DNA form, the CDR3 reads TGTGCCAGCGCCGGGGATGGAACTGGAAACACCATATATTTT. Translating gives CASAGDGTGNTIYF. V gene TRBV18 combines with J gene TRBJ1-3; D unclear. Germline V gene data show CDR1 as KGHSH and CDR2 as LQKENI. Trimming removed 8 bases at V and 2 bases at J, with 13 bases between. The CDR3 contains 14 residues. Filled out from reference TRBV18 and TRBJ1-3, the complete variable domain reads NAGVMQNPRHLVRRRGQEARLRCSPMKGHSHVYWYRQLPEEGLKFMVYLQKENIIDESGMPKERFSAEFPKEGPSILRIQQVVRGDSAAYFCASAGDGTGNTIYFGEGSWLTVV.

This chain's CDR3 is CASSPPGATDTQYF. The CDR3 DNA sequence: TGTGCCAGTAGCCCTCCGGGAGCGACAGATACGCAGTATTTT. The rearrangement links TRBV19 to TRBJ2-3; a possible D gene is TRBD2 (6 bases). Germline CDR1 is LNHDA and CDR2 is SQIVND (reference sequence). The CDR3 consists of 14 residues. The V gene lost 6 bases and the J gene lost 3 bases, with 13 bases spanning the gap.

The gene calls are TRBV21-1 and TRBJ2-7; the table gives TRBD1 as D, unverified against the DNA. TRBV21-1 represents a pseudogene. This CDR3 has 14 amino acids. Here the CDR3 DNA reads TGTGCCAGCAGCAACCGGGACAGCCCCTACGAGCAGTACTTC. It specifies CASSNRDSPYEQYF.

The V and J genes are TRBV2 and TRBJ2-5; D may be TRBD2 (6 bases). The CDR3 totals 15 residues. V lost 5 bases and J lost 5, with 18 bases in between. Germline CDR1 and CDR2: SNHLY and FYNNEI. The CDR3 region is CASSSNSAGYETQYF. The CDR3 DNA sequence: TGTGCCAGCAGTTCAAATAGCGCGGGGTACGAGACCCAGTACTTC.

The rearrangement joins TRBV7-9 to TRBJ1-2, with 7 bases identical to TRBD1. CDR1 SEHNR and CDR2 FQNEAQ come from the germline V gene (reference sequence). This CDR3 comprises 13 residues. Trimming removed 1 base from V and 8 bases from J; junction bases left unmatched: 4. CDR3 region: CASSLGDSGGYTF. DNA for the CDR3: TGTGCCAGCAGCTTAGGGGACAGCGGCGGCTACACCTTC.

The V call is TRBV29-1, the J call TRBJ1-5, with TRBD1 matching 8 bases. The CDR3 spans 15 residues. J gave up 3 bases and V 6 bases, and 10 bases lay outside the gene matches. Germline-derived CDR1 and CDR2 are SQVTM and ANQGSEA. CDR3 residues: CSVSAGTGLNQPQHF. The CDR3 nucleotides read TGCAGCGTAAGTGCAGGGACAGGCCTCAATCAGCCCCAGCATTTT.

The rearrangement links TRBV7-3 to TRBJ2-1, with TRBD1 matching over 7 bases. This CDR3 spans 15 amino acids. Germline CDR1 reads SGHTA; CDR2 reads FQGTGA. Trimming cost V 4 bases and J 5 bases; bases outside gene matches: 8. The CDR3 DNA follows: TGTGCCAGCAGCTCCCAGGGACAGACTAACAATGAGCAGTTCTTC. Translated: CASSSQGQTNNEQFF.

The rearrangement uses TRBV6-6 and TRBJ1-1; tentative D call: TRBD1 (5 bases). The germline V gene encodes CDR1 MNHNY and CDR2 SVGAGI (reference sequence). V lost 8 bases to trimming and J lost 4 bases, with 17 bases between them. The CDR3 has 14 residues. The CDR3 loop is CASLRTRGITEAFF. As DNA, the CDR3 is TGTGCCAGCCTCCGGACAAGGGGAATCACTGAAGCTTTCTTT.

Remarks on this clone: One end of the junction is discordant with germline, which a read error may explain. The chain is built from TRBV7-7 and TRBJ1-1; D unresolved. In germline, CDR1 is SSHAT, CDR2 FNYEAQ (reference sequence). This CDR3 region has 13 residues. The CDR3 region has the DNA TGTGCTAGCAGCCTTAGCGTAGGGACTGAAGCTTTCTTT. It encodes CASSLSVGTEAFF.

This chain joins TRBV13 and TRBJ2-7; 12 bases are a match to TRBD1. The CDR3 length is 16 residues. CDR1 is PRHDT and CDR2 is FYEKMQ in the germline V gene (reference sequence). V trimming: 6 bases; J trimming: 4 bases; junction bases outside the gene matches: 10. CDR3 sequence (DNA): TGTGCCAGCAGTCTTACCGGGACAGGGGGCATGTACGAGCAGTACTTC. Its translation is CASSLTGTGGMYEQYF.

The V call is TRBV6-1, the J call TRBJ1-3; D gene ambiguous. V gave up 6 bases and J gave up 2 bases, with 8 bases separating them. The CDR3 has 13 residues. Germline V gene sequence: CDR1 MNHNS, CDR2 SASEGT. CDR3: CASRDSPGNTIYF. The CDR3 DNA is TGTGCCAGCAGAGACTCCCCTGGAAACACCATATATTTT.

This clone was recorded only once. The gene calls are TRBV5-1 and TRBJ2-2; D gene unclear. CDR1 and CDR2 from the germline V gene are SGHRS and YFSETQ. The ends were cut back, 2 bases at V and 3 bases at J, with 11 bases in the middle. This CDR3 region has 15 residues. Written as DNA, the CDR3 is TGCGCCAGCAGCTTTGATCCTGACTACACCGGGGAGCTGTTTTTT. This gives the protein CASSFDPDYTGELFF.

The chain carries TRBV6-6 and TRBJ2-7; TRBD1 is a possible D gene (7 bases). The CDR3 has 14 amino acids. V was cut by 7 bases and J by 4 bases, with 17 bases left in between. The germline gives CDR1 MNHNY, CDR2 SVGAGI (reference sequence). CDR3 DNA sequence: TGTGCCAGCAAAGGGGGGACAGCAGTATACGAGCAGTACTTC. Residues: CASKGGTAVYEQYF.

The rearrangement uses TRBV2 and TRBJ2-1, with 12 nucleotides matching TRBD2. J gave up 6 bases and V 5 bases, and 5 bases lay outside the gene matches. Looked up from germline, CDR1 is SNHLY and CDR2 is FYNNEI. The length of the CDR3 is 15 residues. The CDR3 region is CASSPTGLAGNEQFF. DNA for the CDR3: TGTGCCAGCAGTCCAACGGGACTAGCGGGCAATGAGCAGTTCTTC.

J is TRBJ2-5 and V is TRBV5-8; 15 nucleotides match TRBD2. This CDR3 region has 15 residues. Germline values: CDR1 SGHTS, CDR2 YDEGEE. V trimming: 4 bases; J trimming: 4 bases; junction bases outside the gene matches: 2. In DNA form, the CDR3 reads TGTGCCAGCAGCGGGGGACTAGCGGGGGGAGAGACCCAGTACTTC. Translated, it gives CASSGGLAGGETQYF.

Only a few counts were recorded for this clone. This chain connects TRBV2 to TRBJ1-1; 8 bases fit TRBD1. CDR3 length: 16 amino acids. Germline V gene data show CDR1 as SNHLY and CDR2 as FYNNEI. The V gene end was trimmed by 4 bases and the J gene end by 1 base; junction bases not matched to a gene: 8. CDR3 coding DNA: TGTGCCAGCAGTGCGGACAGGGCACGGGGGAACACTGAAGCTTTCTTT. Amino acid sequence: CASSADRARGNTEAFF.

V is TRBV7-3 and J is TRBJ2-3; 11 nucleotides match TRBD2. J gave up 5 bases and V 3 bases, and 4 bases lay outside the gene matches. The V gene's germline CDR1 is SGHTA and CDR2 FQGTGA. The CDR3 contains 15 residues. In DNA, the CDR3 is TGTGCCAGCAGCTTTAGCGGGGGGGCGGAAGATACGCAGTATTTT. Amino acid sequence: CASSFSGGAEDTQYF.

The V gene is TRBV7-6, the J gene TRBJ2-7; 7 nucleotides agree with TRBD1. CDR1 SGHVS and CDR2 FNYEAQ come from the germline V gene. The CDR3 totals 14 residues. J lost 4 bases, V lost 5 bases, and 8 bases had no gene match. This CDR3 reads CASSPRDRNYEQYF. CDR3 nucleotide sequence: TGTGCCAGCAGCCCCCGGGACAGAAATTACGAGCAGTACTTC.

The chain employs TRBV6-5 and TRBJ1-6; D is unresolved. Germline V gene sequence: CDR1 MNHEY, CDR2 SVGAGI. V was pared by 6 bases and J by 5 bases, with 8 bases between. The CDR3 spans 13 residues. The CDR3 nucleotides read TGTGCCAGCAGAGGAGGGCATAATTCACCCCTCCACTTT. Translation: CASRGGHNSPLHF.